The 21 T cell receptor beta chains given below trace back to one sample, sequenced in a study of T-cell memory formation after mild COVID-19. TCRdb ran MiXCR on the 5' RACE reads and lists one entry per CDR3 protein. Found here are 350,000 to 500,000 distinct CDR3 sequences, 20% to 30% of them singletons; the top ten hold under 15%. The specimen sequenced was PBMCs or a T cell subset sorted from them (not recorded which). These receptors were collected from an adult woman who had mild COVID-19 (a few samples of this study predate the infection). Cell type and time point are not known.

The chain has TRBV3-1 and TRBJ2-5; 9 nucleotides align to TRBD2. After removal of 6 bases from V and 5 bases from J, the junction contained 7 bases not matched to a gene. The CDR3 length is 14 residues. CDR1 is LGHDT and CDR2 is YNNKEL in the germline V gene (reference sequence). In nucleotides, the CDR3 is TGTGCCAGCAGTCAGCGGGGGGTTTTGGAGACCCAGTACTTC. Its translation: CASSQRGVLETQYF.

This chain uses TRBV15 with TRBJ2-6; D gene unclear. Trimming shortened V by 0 bases and J by 0 bases, and 6 bases separated the two germline ends. The CDR3 covers 16 residues. Germline V gene data show CDR1 as LNHNV and CDR2 as YYDKDF (reference sequence). CDR3 residues: CATSRDGFSGANVLTF. The CDR3 DNA is TGTGCCACCAGCAGAGATGGATTCTCTGGGGCCAACGTCCTGACTTTC.

DNA of the CDR3: TGTGCCAGCAGTCTTGATTCCTCTGGAAACACCATATATTTT. It codes for CASSLDSSGNTIYF. The rearrangement links TRBV7-2 to TRBJ1-3; D gene unclear. The CDR3 loop spans 14 amino acids. The germline V gene encodes CDR1 SGHTA and CDR2 FQGNSA. V was cut by 6 bases and J by 0 bases, with 9 bases left in between.

V usage is TRBV7-6 and J usage is TRBJ2-2, with D hard to call. The CDR3 is made up of 15 amino acids. V lost 5 bases and J 2 bases, leaving 12 bases between the germline ends. CDR1 is SGHVS, CDR2 FNYEAQ, per germline. The CDR3 DNA reads TGTGCCAGCAGCCCTGGGATGGAAAACACCGGGGAGCTGTTTTTT. This sequence encodes CASSPGMENTGELFF. Based on the CDR3 plus reference TRBV7-6 and TRBJ2-2, the full variable domain is GAGVSQSPRYKVTKRGQDVALRCDPISGHVSLYWYRQALGQGPEFLTYFNYEAQQDKSGLPNDRFSAERPEGSISTLTIQRTEQRDSAMYRCASSPGMENTGELFFGEGSRLTVL.

The table lists this clonotype with a few counts. V and J are TRBV12-3 or TRBV12-4 and TRBJ2-3; the match to TRBD2 covers 13 bases. The CDR3 extends over 15 amino acids. V dropped 6 bases and J dropped 8; count of bases not matched to a gene: 8. The CDR3 DNA sequence: TGTGCCAGCAGCCCACTAGCGGGAGGGCCAGGTACGCAGTATTTT. Translation: CASSPLAGGPGTQYF.

This clonotype was seen at least ten times. The gene calls are TRBV7-8 and TRBJ2-7; D is possibly TRBD1 (5 bases). There are 17 residues in the CDR3. Germline V gene lookup returns CDR1 SGHVS and CDR2 FQNEAQ. Between the trimmed V and J ends, which lost 5 bases and 2 bases, there was a span of 22 bases. The CDR3 region is CASSPQDMVGYTYEQYF. The DNA for the CDR3 is TGTGCCAGCAGCCCACAGGATATGGTGGGTTATACCTACGAGCAGTACTTC.

The genes are TRBV6-2 or TRBV6-3 and TRBJ2-3; the match to TRBD1 covers 9 bases. V was pared by 0 bases and J by 6 bases, with 4 bases of the junction left unmatched. Germline V gene data show CDR1 as MNHEY and CDR2 as SVGEGT. The length of the CDR3 is 15 residues. CDR3 nucleotide sequence: TGTGCCAGCAGTTACTCAACAGGGGGCAGGGATACGCAGTATTTT. Translation gives CASSYSTGGRDTQYF.

V is TRBV5-1 and J is TRBJ1-2; tentative D call: TRBD1 (5 bases). The CDR3 spans 13 residues. From germline, CDR1 is SGHRS and CDR2 YFSETQ. V was shortened by 5 bases and J by 4 bases, with 12 bases between the two germline ends. For the CDR3, the DNA is TGCGCCAGCAGGGGGCGACAGAGCTATGGCTACACCTTC. The encoded protein is CASRGRQSYGYTF. The full variable domain, completed using reference TRBV5-1 and TRBJ1-2, is KAGVTQTPRYLIKTRGQQVTLSCSPISGHRSVSWYQQTPGQGLQFLFEYFSETQRNKGNFPGRFSGRQFSNSRSEMNVSTLELGDSALYLCASRGRQSYGYTFGSGTRLTVV.

This clonotype was seen a handful of times. The chain carries TRBV7-2 and TRBJ1-1; 10 bases fit TRBD1. J lost 4 bases, V lost 5 bases, and 10 bases had no gene match. The CDR3 is 16 residues long. CDR1 and CDR2 (germline): SGHTA, FQGNSA. Here the CDR3 reads CASSNTHRTGGTEAFF. Written as DNA, the CDR3 is TGTGCCAGCAGCAATACTCATAGGACAGGGGGCACTGAAGCTTTCTTT.

This clonotype was seen only a few times. The gene calls are TRBV28 and TRBJ1-5; 7 bases are shared with TRBD1. Germline V gives CDR1 MDHEN, CDR2 SYDVKM. The V segment lost 6 bases and the J segment 6 bases; nucleotides outside the gene matches: 8. This CDR3 is 14 amino acids long. CDR3 sequence (DNA): TGTGCCAGCAGCATCACAGGGGTAGGTCAGCCCCAGCATTTT. Residues: CASSITGVGQPQHF.

The V gene is TRBV3-1, the J gene TRBJ1-1, with D uncertain. The CDR3 totals 12 residues. In germline, CDR1 is LGHDT, CDR2 YNNKEL (reference sequence). V was trimmed by 6 bases and J by 10 bases, leaving 15 bases between them. The CDR3 loop is CASSLRQYGAFF. CDR3 nucleotide sequence: TGTGCCAGCAGTCTAAGACAATACGGAGCTTTCTTT.

This clonotype showed up just a few times. This rearrangement joins TRBV4-1 to TRBJ1-1, with D uncertain. The germline V gene encodes CDR1 MGHRA and CDR2 YSYEKL. The V and J ends lost 2 bases and 4 bases respectively, with 8 bases between them. The length of the CDR3 is 13 residues. This CDR3 is CASSQPEATEAFF. The CDR3, as DNA: TGCGCCAGCAGCCAACCAGAGGCCACTGAAGCTTTCTTT.

The chain recombines TRBV28 with TRBJ2-7; 7 positions match TRBD1. With 6 bases clipped from V and 2 bases from J, the junction kept 10 bases outside the gene matches. CDR1 is MDHEN, CDR2 SYDVKM, per germline. This CDR3 region has 15 residues. The CDR3 here is CASRGQSGKTYEQYF. The CDR3 DNA sequence: TGTGCCAGCAGGGGACAGTCAGGAAAAACCTACGAGCAGTACTTC.

Points on this clonotype: A read error may produce the germline difference seen at one junction end. The chain is built from TRBV5-1 and TRBJ1-1; perhaps TRBD1 as D (6 bases). Germline values: CDR1 SGHRS, CDR2 YFSETQ. This CDR3 has 14 residues. Here the CDR3 DNA reads TGCGCCAGCAGTTTGGACAGTTCGAACACTGAAGCTTTCTTT. This translates into CASSLDSSNTEAFF.

The chain combines TRBV10-3 with TRBJ2-4; TRBD1 aligns across 7 bases. With V trimmed by 3 bases and J by 7 bases, 3 bases remained unmatched. The germline CDR1 and CDR2 sequences are ENHRY and SYGVKD. There are 13 residues in the CDR3. This CDR3 reads CAISDTGENIQYF. CDR3 DNA: TGTGCCATCAGTGACACAGGGGAGAACATTCAGTACTTC.

This sequence joins TRBV7-2 and TRBJ2-7, with TRBD2 matching 14 bases. The germline CDR1 and CDR2 sequences are SGHTA and FQGNSA. V shed 1 base and J 2 bases; nucleotides not matched to a gene: 7. This CDR3 is 18 amino acids long. In nucleotides, the CDR3 is TGTGCCAGCAGCTTAGTTGGGACTAGCGGGAGAGGGGCCTACGAGCAGTACTTC. This encodes CASSLVGTSGRGAYEQYF.

This clonotype was observed at least ten times. V and J are TRBV27 and TRBJ1-2; the match to TRBD1 covers 7 bases. This CDR3 contains 14 residues. Germline V gives CDR1 MNHEY, CDR2 SMNVEV (reference sequence). Trimming at V came to 4 bases and at J to 5 bases, leaving 7 bases not matched to a gene. CDR3 sequence (DNA): TGTGCCAGCAGTTCCAGGGGGTCTAGTTATGGCTACACCTTC. The encoded protein is CASSSRGSSYGYTF.

V is TRBV29-1 and J is TRBJ1-1; D not resolved. The CDR3 has 15 residues. The germline V gene encodes CDR1 SQVTM and CDR2 ANQGSEA. V was clipped by 3 bases and J by 4 bases, with 18 bases between them. The CDR3 loop reads CSVEIWEGMGTEAFF. CDR3 in DNA: TGCAGCGTTGAGATTTGGGAGGGAATGGGCACTGAAGCTTTCTTT.

J is TRBJ2-7 and V is TRBV6-5; D unresolved. The CDR3 has 14 amino acids. Germline CDR1 is MNHEY and CDR2 is SVGAGI. V lost 6 bases and J lost 8, with 20 bases in between. The CDR3 sequence is CASSRGMASRKQYF. The CDR3 coding sequence is TGTGCCAGCAGCCGTGGGATGGCTAGTCGGAAGCAGTACTTC.

The chain links TRBV29-1 to TRBJ1-2; D not resolved. Germline V gene lookup returns CDR1 SQVTM and CDR2 ANQGSEA. V dropped 4 bases and J dropped 8 bases, with 14 bases sitting between them. The CDR3 sequence is 12 residues long. As DNA, the CDR3 is TGCAGCGTTGTATTTAGCGCGGAGGGCTACACCTTC. It translates to CSVVFSAEGYTF.

This rearrangement joins TRBV5-4 to TRBJ2-4; D gene unclear. CDR3 size: 16 residues. Germline lookup yields CDR1 SGHNT and CDR2 YYREEE (reference sequence). Trimming took off 4 bases at V and 4 bases at J, with 18 bases between the two ends. The CDR3 coding sequence is TGTGCCAGCAGCCAAAGTCCAGTTGCCGAGAAAAACATTCAGTACTTC. Its translation: CASSQSPVAEKNIQYF.